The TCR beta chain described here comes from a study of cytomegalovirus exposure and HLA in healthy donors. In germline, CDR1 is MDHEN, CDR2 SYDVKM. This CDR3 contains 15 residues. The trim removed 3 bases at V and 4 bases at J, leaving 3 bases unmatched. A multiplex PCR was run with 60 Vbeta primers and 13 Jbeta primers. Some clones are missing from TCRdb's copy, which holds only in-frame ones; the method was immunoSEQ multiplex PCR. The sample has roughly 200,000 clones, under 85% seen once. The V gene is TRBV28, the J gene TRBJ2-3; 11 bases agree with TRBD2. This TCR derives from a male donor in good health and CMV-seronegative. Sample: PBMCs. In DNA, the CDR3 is TGTGCCAGCAGTTTGACTAGCGGGATCGCAGATACGCAGTATTTT. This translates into CASSLTSGIADTQYF.